This entry lists 5 T cell receptor beta chains sequenced from one sample in a study of cytomegalovirus exposure and HLA in healthy donors. Amplification used 60 Vbeta primers and 13 Jbeta primers. This table comes from immunoSEQ multiplex PCR, and its TCRdb copy is limited to in-frame clones, with some not included. Found here are around 130,000 clones; the top ten clones hold 2%. The sample comprised PBMCs. All receptors come from a woman aged 55-69 years in good health and CMV-seronegative.

The chain uses TRBV28 and TRBJ2-7; a possible D gene is TRBD2 (6 bases). Between the trimmed V and J ends, which lost 2 bases and 3 bases, there was a span of 14 bases. The CDR3 extends over 15 amino acids. From germline, CDR1 is MDHEN and CDR2 SYDVKM. The CDR3 reads CASSLGAGGNYEQYF. CDR3 DNA sequence: TGTGCCAGCAGTTTAGGGGCAGGCGGGAACTACGAGCAGTACTTC.

This chain connects TRBV5-1 to TRBJ2-5, with D possibly matching TRBD1 (5 bases). Germline V lookup: CDR1 SGHRS, CDR2 YFSETQ. The V end was cut by 2 bases, the J end by 12 bases, with 14 bases between. The CDR3 contains 12 residues. The chain's CDR3 is CASSFGDSFEYF. Written as DNA, the CDR3 is TGCGCCAGCAGCTTCGGTGACAGCTTTGAGTACTTC. Using reference TRBV5-1 and TRBJ2-5 for the parts outside the CDR3, the full variable domain is KAGVTQTPRYLIKTRGQQVTLSCSPISGHRSVSWYQQTPGQGLQFLFEYFSETQRNKGNFPGRFSGRQFSNSRSEMNVSTLELGDSALYLCASSFGDSFEYFGPGTRLLVL.

V gene TRBV19 combines with J gene TRBJ2-7; D perhaps matches TRBD2 (6 bases). In germline, CDR1 is LNHDA, CDR2 SQIVND (reference sequence). Trimming shortened V by 4 bases and J by 2 bases, and 15 bases separated the two germline ends. The CDR3 is 15 amino acids. Written as DNA, the CDR3 is TGTGCCAGTAGTAAGTGGGAGGATTCTCCCTACGAGCAGTACTTC. Translated: CASSKWEDSPYEQYF.

This chain connects TRBV6-1 to TRBJ1-2, with D possibly being TRBD1 (6 bases). With 6 bases removed from V and 8 bases from J, the gap between germline ends came to 22 bases. This CDR3 region has 15 residues. The V gene's germline CDR1 is MNHNS and CDR2 SASEGT. Written as DNA, the CDR3 is TGTGCCAGCAGGGACGCCACAGGGTTCTATAAGGGCTACACCTTC. Its translation is CASRDATGFYKGYTF.

Concerning this clone: In the same sample, other DNA sequences code for this CDR3. The gene calls are TRBV27 and TRBJ2-7; 14 bases agree with TRBD2. The CDR3 is made up of 15 amino acids. V lost 5 bases and J lost 4; bases outside the gene matches: 4. Germline V CDR1 and CDR2: MNHEY, SMNVEV (reference sequence). CDR3 nucleotide sequence: TGTGCCAGCAGTCGACTAGCGGGGGGGTCGTACGAGCAGTACTTC. The encoded protein is CASSRLAGGSYEQYF.